These T cell receptor beta chains were read from a single sample in a study of T cell changes during pregnancy in multiple sclerosis. Here immunoSEQ multiplex PCR was the method, and the copy in TCRdb shows in-frame clones only, minus some. Of roughly 93,000 clones detected, approximately 92% appear once; the ten largest clones hold just over 2%. This specimen was peripheral blood, taken after pregnancy. The receptor source for this set is a female donor with multiple sclerosis, enrolled in a pregnancy study. The CDR3 runs from the conserved cysteine through the conserved F or W. D genes are given only for firm matches. Size values are once, few and many counts, or a class for expanded clones, and some rows have none.

V gene: TRBV5-1; J gene: TRBJ2-5; D gene: TRBD2; clone size: .; CDR3 DNA: TGCGCCAGCAGCTTGGGGGGGGGTTTCAAAGAGACCCAGTACTTC; CDR3 protein: CASSLGGGFKETQYF
V gene: TRBV5-1; J gene: TRBJ2-1; D gene: TRBD2; clone size: .; CDR3 DNA: TGCGCCAGCAGCTTGACCGGACTAGCGGGAGAGGGTGAGCAGTTCTTC; CDR3 protein: CASSLTGLAGEGEQFF
V gene: TRBV7-9; J gene: TRBJ2-7; D gene: TRBD1; clone size: once; CDR3 DNA: TGTGCCAGCAGCTCCACAGGGGGCTACGAGCAGTACTTC; CDR3 protein: CASSSTGGYEQYF
V gene: TRBV29-1; J gene: TRBJ2-2; D gene: .; clone size: .; CDR3 DNA: TGCAGCGCCCGGCGGGTAAACACCGGGGAGCTGTTTTTT; CDR3 protein: CSARRVNTGELFF
V gene: TRBV30; J gene: TRBJ2-3; D gene: .; clone size: .; CDR3 DNA: TGTGCCTGGAGTGTACTCAAGAGGCAGTATTTT; CDR3 protein: CAWSVLKRQYF
V gene: TRBV7-3; J gene: TRBJ1-4; D gene: .; clone size: .; CDR3 DNA: TGTGCCAGCAGCTTAAGGGCAGGGGTCGGAGAAAAACTGTTTTTT; CDR3 protein: CASSLRAGVGEKLFF
V gene: TRBV18; J gene: TRBJ2-3; D gene: TRBD2; clone size: .; CDR3 DNA: TGTGCCAGCTCACCAGCGAGCGGGGGGGCCCCAGATACGCAGTATTTT; CDR3 protein: CASSPASGGAPDTQYF
V gene: TRBV5-1; J gene: TRBJ2-3; D gene: TRBD2; clone size: .; CDR3 DNA: TGCGCCAGCAGCTTGTATACAAGCTCGGGAGGAGAAGATACGCAGTATTTT; CDR3 protein: CASSLYTSSGGEDTQYF
V gene: TRBV6-6; J gene: TRBJ2-1; D gene: TRBD2; clone size: .; CDR3 DNA: TGTGCCAGCAGGACTAGCGGCTACAATGAGCAGTTCTTC; CDR3 protein: CASRTSGYNEQFF
V gene: TRBV7-2; J gene: TRBJ1-1; D gene: TRBD1; clone size: once; CDR3 DNA: TGTGCCAGCACCCACTCAGGGGGAACTGAAGCTTTCTTT; CDR3 protein: CASTHSGGTEAFF
V gene: TRBV7-6; J gene: TRBJ1-5; D gene: .; clone size: .; CDR3 DNA: TGTGCCAGCAGCTCCAGGGCTTTTAATCAGCCCCAGCATTTT; CDR3 protein: CASSSRAFNQPQHF
V gene: TRBV5-1; J gene: TRBJ2-3; D gene: .; clone size: .; CDR3 DNA: TGCGCCAGCAGCTATTATAGCGGCACAGATACGCAGTATTTT; CDR3 protein: CASSYYSGTDTQYF
V gene: TRBV29-1; J gene: TRBJ2-7; D gene: .; clone size: .; CDR3 DNA: TGCAGCGTTTTCCAGGGGTACGAGCAGTACTTC; CDR3 protein: CSVFQGYEQYF
V gene: TRBV10-3; J gene: TRBJ1-5; D gene: .; clone size: once; CDR3 DNA: TGTGCCATCAGTGGTGGTCTCTATAGCAATCAGCCCCAGCATTTT; CDR3 protein: CAISGGLYSNQPQHF
V gene: TRBV19; J gene: TRBJ2-7; D gene: .; clone size: .; CDR3 DNA: TGTGCCAGTAGTATCAGTGTTGGCGGCGAGCAGTACTTC; CDR3 protein: CASSISVGGEQYF
V gene: TRBV9; J gene: TRBJ2-7; D gene: TRBD2; clone size: .; CDR3 DNA: TGTGCCAGCAGCCCGAGCGGGACTAGTTACGAGCAGTACTTC; CDR3 protein: CASSPSGTSYEQYF
V gene: TRBV30; J gene: TRBJ2-7; D gene: .; clone size: .; CDR3 DNA: TGTGCCTGGAGTCGATCACCACGGGGGCAGTACTTC; CDR3 protein: CAWSRSPRGQYF